The rows below give T cell receptor beta chains drawn from one sample of a study of OX40 agonist ivuxolimab in advanced cancers. Repertoires were generated with immunoSEQ multiplex PCR, while TCRdb's copy carries only in-frame clones and drops some. The data contain roughly 58,000 clones, 85% of them singletons. The specimen was CD4+ or CD8+ T cells sorted from blood, collected in a trial of the OX40 agonist ivuxolimab. These receptor sequences come from an adult with an advanced solid tumor such as melanoma, head and neck, liver or kidney cancer. Each CDR3 is given with its conserved first and last residue. A D gene is named only where the DNA matches it firmly. Expanded clones get a size class; other rows say once, few or many, or leave the size out.

V	J	size	D	DNA	CDR3
TRBV15	TRBJ1-1	-	-	TGTGCCACCAGAGATTCAGGGATCACTGAAGCTTTCTTT	CATRDSGITEAFF
TRBV6-5	TRBJ1-2	-	-	TGTGCCAGCAGTTACTATCGGGGTGGCGGCTACACCTTC	CASSYYRGGGYTF
TRBV6-5	TRBJ2-7	-	-	TGTGCCAGCAGGTTTCAGGGGGGGGGCTACGAGCAGTACTTC	CASRFQGGGYEQYF
TRBV6-6	TRBJ2-5	few	-	TGTGCCAGCAGTCAGGGTTGGGGTGAGACCCAGTACTTC	CASSQGWGETQYF
TRBV6-5	TRBJ1-1	-	-	TGTGCCAGCAGTTACTCGCCCAGGGGATCGACTGAAGCTTTCTTT	CASSYSPRGSTEAFF
TRBV30	TRBJ2-1	-	-	TGTGCCTGGAGTGCAACAGTGTACAATGAGCAGTTCTTC	CAWSATVYNEQFF
TRBV2	TRBJ1-2	few	TRBD1	TGTGCCAGCAGTGGACAGGGAGGTCACTATGGCTACACCTTC	CASSGQGGHYGYTF
TRBV19	TRBJ2-2	-	-	TGTGCCAGTAGTATAGATGGGCCGGGAACACTGAACACCGGGGAGCTGTTTTTT	CASSIDGPGTLNTGELFF
TRBV5-6	TRBJ1-2	-	-	TGTGCCAGCAGTCCCGCGGGCCTGCCTAACTATGGCTACACCTTC	CASSPAGLPNYGYTF
TRBV7-6	TRBJ2-3	-	-	TGTGCCAGCAGCTCCTGGACGGAACCTAGCACAGATACGCAGTATTTT	CASSSWTEPSTDTQYF
TRBV18	TRBJ2-2	-	-	TGTGCCAGCTCACCACCGATTACGGGGACGGCCGGGGAGCTGTTTTTT	CASSPPITGTAGELFF
TRBV25-1	TRBJ2-5	-	-	TGTGCCAGCAGTGGTCGAGAGACCCAGTACTTC	CASSGRETQYF
TRBV5-1	TRBJ2-5	-	-	TGCGCCAGCAGCGACGACCCGACAGGCCAAGAGACCCAGTACTTC	CASSDDPTGQETQYF
TRBV7-2	TRBJ2-7	-	TRBD2	TGTGCCAGCAGCTTCATCGGTCTCCGGCGGGAGTTAAGCCACGAGCAGTACTTC	CASSFIGLRRELSHEQYF
TRBV5-1	TRBJ1-6	-	-	TGCGCCAGCAGCTTGGGGGGGAGGACGAATTCACCCCTCCACTTT	CASSLGGRTNSPLHF
TRBV7-3	TRBJ2-3	-	TRBD2	TGTGCCAGCAGCTTAATGGGGACTAGCGGGAGTGGAACAGATACGCAGTATTTT	CASSLMGTSGSGTDTQYF
TRBV6-5	TRBJ2-7	-	-	TGTGCCAGCAGTTACTCGATAGGGAACTACGAGCAGTACTTC	CASSYSIGNYEQYF
TRBV7-2	TRBJ2-7	-	TRBD2	TGTGCCAGCAGCTATAGCGGGGGACGCTACGAGCAGTACTTC	CASSYSGGRYEQYF